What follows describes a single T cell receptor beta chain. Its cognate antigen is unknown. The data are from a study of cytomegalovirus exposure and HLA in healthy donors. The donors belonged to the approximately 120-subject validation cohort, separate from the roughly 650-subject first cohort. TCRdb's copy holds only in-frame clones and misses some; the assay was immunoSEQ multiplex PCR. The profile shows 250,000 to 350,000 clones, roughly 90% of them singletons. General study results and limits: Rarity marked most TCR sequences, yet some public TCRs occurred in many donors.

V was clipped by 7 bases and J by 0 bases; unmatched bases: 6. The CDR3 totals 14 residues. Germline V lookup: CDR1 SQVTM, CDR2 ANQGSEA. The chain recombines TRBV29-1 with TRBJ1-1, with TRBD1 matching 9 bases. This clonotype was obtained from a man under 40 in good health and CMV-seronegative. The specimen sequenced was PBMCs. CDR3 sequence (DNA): TGCAGCGCTACACAGGGGGCTGTGAACACTGAAGCTTTCTTT. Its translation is CSATQGAVNTEAFF.